These T cell receptor beta chains were read from a single sample in a study of T cells of healthy individuals. TCRdb re-called the 5' RACE reads with MiXCR, one entry per CDR3 protein. This sample has about 60,000 distinct CDR3 sequences; around 15% occur once, and the top ten carry less than 6%. All receptors come from a human donor in good health. Each CDR3 is given with its conserved first and last residue. The order of the fields is J gene, V gene, clone size, D gene, CDR3 length, CDR3 DNA, CDR3 protein. D genes are given only for firm matches. Clone size, where shown, is once, few, many, or a class for clones that have expanded.

j_call: TRBJ2-3
v_call: TRBV19
clone_size: many
d_call: -
cdr3_length: 10
cdr3_nt: TGTGCCAGTATAGGCGATACGCAGTATTTT
cdr3_aa: CASIGDTQYF

j_call: TRBJ1-2
v_call: TRBV28
clone_size: many
d_call: TRBD1
cdr3_length: 16
cdr3_nt: TGTGCCAGCAGCTCCCCCGGGACAGGGGGCCACTATGGCTACACCTTC
cdr3_aa: CASSSPGTGGHYGYTF

j_call: TRBJ1-2
v_call: TRBV7-2
clone_size: many
d_call: -
cdr3_length: 16
cdr3_nt: TGTGCCAGCAGCTTAGCTGCGTGGGGGGGCCGAGATGGCTACACCTTC
cdr3_aa: CASSLAAWGGRDGYTF

j_call: TRBJ1-2
v_call: TRBV25-1
clone_size: many
d_call: -
cdr3_length: 11
cdr3_nt: TGTGCCAGCAGCGGTAACTATGGCTACACCTTC
cdr3_aa: CASSGNYGYTF

j_call: TRBJ2-7
v_call: TRBV24-1
clone_size: many
d_call: -
cdr3_length: 13
cdr3_nt: TGTGCCACCGTGACAGTCCGGGGATACGAGCAGTACTTC
cdr3_aa: CATVTVRGYEQYF

j_call: TRBJ2-2
v_call: TRBV20-1
clone_size: many
d_call: -
cdr3_length: 16
cdr3_nt: TGCAGTGCTAGAGAGGCTACCAAACAGGCGGCCGGGGAGCTGTTTTTT
cdr3_aa: CSAREATKQAAGELFF

j_call: TRBJ2-4
v_call: TRBV3-1
clone_size: -
d_call: -
cdr3_length: 16
cdr3_nt: TGTGCCAGCAGCCAAAGGCGGTTACTAGCCAAAAACATTCAGTACTTC
cdr3_aa: CASSQRRLLAKNIQYF

j_call: TRBJ1-2
v_call: TRBV5-1
clone_size: few
d_call: TRBD1
cdr3_length: 14
cdr3_nt: TGCGCCAGCAGCCTCGACAGGGCCGACTATGGCTACACCTTC
cdr3_aa: CASSLDRADYGYTF

j_call: TRBJ1-5
v_call: TRBV25-1
clone_size: many
d_call: -
cdr3_length: 14
cdr3_nt: TGTGCCAGCAGTGAATGGGCAGTCGATCAGCCCCAGCATTTT
cdr3_aa: CASSEWAVDQPQHF

j_call: TRBJ1-5
v_call: TRBV10-3
clone_size: few
d_call: -
cdr3_length: 15
cdr3_nt: TGTGCCATCAGGGACAGCCTTACTAGCAATCAGCCCCAGCATTTT
cdr3_aa: CAIRDSLTSNQPQHF

j_call: TRBJ2-2
v_call: TRBV6-5
clone_size: -
d_call: -
cdr3_length: 15
cdr3_nt: TGTGCCAGCAGGAAGACCGGTGTGGGGTCCGGGGAGCTGTTTTTT
cdr3_aa: CASRKTGVGSGELFF

j_call: TRBJ2-1
v_call: TRBV30
clone_size: -
d_call: -
cdr3_length: 14
cdr3_nt: TGTGCCTGGAGTGGAGGGTCCGGGATAAATGAGCAGTTCTTC
cdr3_aa: CAWSGGSGINEQFF

j_call: TRBJ2-7
v_call: TRBV28
clone_size: few
d_call: -
cdr3_length: 12
cdr3_nt: TGTGCCAGCAGTTTAGTTGGCCGCGAGCAGTACTTC
cdr3_aa: CASSLVGREQYF

j_call: TRBJ1-2
v_call: TRBV6-5
clone_size: -
d_call: -
cdr3_length: 17
cdr3_nt: TGTGCCAGCACCAACGTACAGGGCCTCAGCCCGGACTATGGCTACACCTTC
cdr3_aa: CASTNVQGLSPDYGYTF

j_call: TRBJ2-1
v_call: TRBV30
clone_size: many
d_call: TRBD2
cdr3_length: 15
cdr3_nt: TGTGCCTGGAGCGGAGTCGGGACTAGGGTCGATGAGCAGTTCTTC
cdr3_aa: CAWSGVGTRVDEQFF

j_call: TRBJ2-5
v_call: TRBV7-9
clone_size: -
d_call: -
cdr3_length: 14
cdr3_nt: TGTGCCAGCAGCGGGACAGCGGGGCAAGAGACCCTGTACTTC
cdr3_aa: CASSGTAGQETLYF

j_call: TRBJ2-1
v_call: TRBV12-3/TRBV12-4
clone_size: many
d_call: -
cdr3_length: 11
cdr3_nt: TGTGCCAGCAGTACCTACAATGAGCAGTTCTTC
cdr3_aa: CASSTYNEQFF

j_call: TRBJ2-2
v_call: TRBV5-1
clone_size: few
d_call: -
cdr3_length: 13
cdr3_nt: TGCGCCAGCAGCTTGGGAAACACCGGGGAGCTGTTTTTT
cdr3_aa: CASSLGNTGELFF

j_call: TRBJ2-3
v_call: TRBV27
clone_size: few
d_call: -
cdr3_length: 15
cdr3_nt: TGTGCCAGCAGTGCACTAGCTGGCATAACAGATACGCAGTATTTT
cdr3_aa: CASSALAGITDTQYF

j_call: TRBJ1-1
v_call: TRBV6-1
clone_size: -
d_call: -
cdr3_length: 13
cdr3_nt: TGTGCCAGCAGTGAAGTCACGGACGCTGAAGCTTTCTTT
cdr3_aa: CASSEVTDAEAFF

j_call: TRBJ2-2
v_call: TRBV5-1
clone_size: -
d_call: TRBD1
cdr3_length: 15
cdr3_nt: TGCGCCAGCAGCTTACGACAGGGGCGGACCGGGGAGCTGTTTTTT
cdr3_aa: CASSLRQGRTGELFF

j_call: TRBJ2-3
v_call: TRBV19
clone_size: many
d_call: -
cdr3_length: 12
cdr3_nt: TGTGCCAGTAGTATTAACACAGATACGCAGTATTTT
cdr3_aa: CASSINTDTQYF

j_call: TRBJ2-5
v_call: TRBV3-1
clone_size: few
d_call: -
cdr3_length: 15
cdr3_nt: TGTGCCAGCAGCCAATTATCTCGTGCGGGAGAGACCCAGTACTTC
cdr3_aa: CASSQLSRAGETQYF

j_call: TRBJ2-1
v_call: TRBV20-1
clone_size: many
d_call: -
cdr3_length: 14
cdr3_nt: TGCAGTGCTAGTCGGGCAGGGTCAAGGAATGAGCAGTTCTTC
cdr3_aa: CSASRAGSRNEQFF

j_call: TRBJ1-1
v_call: TRBV7-9
clone_size: -
d_call: TRBD1
cdr3_length: 15
cdr3_nt: TGTGCCAGCAGCCAAATCAGAACAGGGGACACTGAAGCTTTCTTT
cdr3_aa: CASSQIRTGDTEAFF

j_call: TRBJ2-6
v_call: TRBV10-3
clone_size: -
d_call: TRBD1
cdr3_length: 16
cdr3_nt: TGTGCCATCAGTTGGACAGGGGGTTTCGGGACCAACGTCCTGACTTTC
cdr3_aa: CAISWTGGFGTNVLTF

j_call: TRBJ1-5
v_call: TRBV7-2
clone_size: many
d_call: -
cdr3_length: 14
cdr3_nt: TGTGCCAGCAGCTTAGCGCCCGGATATCAGCCCCAGCATTTT
cdr3_aa: CASSLAPGYQPQHF

j_call: TRBJ2-3
v_call: TRBV6-4
clone_size: many
d_call: -
cdr3_length: 15
cdr3_nt: TGTGCCAGCAGTGACAGGGGTGAGGGCGCAGATACGCAGTATTTT
cdr3_aa: CASSDRGEGADTQYF

j_call: TRBJ1-1
v_call: TRBV29-1
clone_size: many
d_call: -
cdr3_length: 13
cdr3_nt: TGCAGCGTTCGGGGGGTCGGGGGCTCTGAAGCTTTCTTT
cdr3_aa: CSVRGVGGSEAFF

j_call: TRBJ2-1
v_call: TRBV27
clone_size: many
d_call: TRBD2
cdr3_length: 19
cdr3_nt: TGTGCCAGCAAAGGTGCGACTAGCGGGAATCAGAACTCCTACAATGAGCAGTTCTTC
cdr3_aa: CASKGATSGNQNSYNEQFF

j_call: TRBJ2-3
v_call: TRBV6-4
clone_size: many
d_call: TRBD2
cdr3_length: 15
cdr3_nt: TGTGCCAGCAGTGACTCCGCGGGGGGTGCAGATACGCAGTATTTT
cdr3_aa: CASSDSAGGADTQYF

j_call: TRBJ2-7
v_call: TRBV6-5
clone_size: few
d_call: -
cdr3_length: 13
cdr3_nt: TGTGCCAGCAGGGGGGACCCAACCTACGAGCAGTACTTC
cdr3_aa: CASRGDPTYEQYF

j_call: TRBJ2-3
v_call: TRBV6-2/TRBV6-3
clone_size: -
d_call: TRBD2
cdr3_length: 16
cdr3_nt: TGTGCCAGCAGACTAACTAGCGGGGGGAACACAGATACGCAGTATTTT
cdr3_aa: CASRLTSGGNTDTQYF

j_call: TRBJ1-6
v_call: TRBV30
clone_size: many
d_call: TRBD1
cdr3_length: 13
cdr3_nt: TGTGCCCTCCGGGACAGGGGTCGCTCACCCCTCCACTTT
cdr3_aa: CALRDRGRSPLHF

j_call: TRBJ2-7
v_call: TRBV21-1
clone_size: many
d_call: -
cdr3_length: 15
cdr3_nt: TGTGCCAGCAGCAAAGCGGCTCTTGCAAGGGACGAGCAGTACTTC
cdr3_aa: CASSKAALARDEQYF

j_call: TRBJ1-1
v_call: TRBV4-1
clone_size: few
d_call: -
cdr3_length: 13
cdr3_nt: TGCGCCAGCAGCCGCCCAATGAACACTGAAGCTTTCTTT
cdr3_aa: CASSRPMNTEAFF

j_call: TRBJ2-5
v_call: TRBV10-3
clone_size: many
d_call: -
cdr3_length: 13
cdr3_nt: TGTGCCATCAAAGAACAGGGAGGAGAGACCCAGTACTTC
cdr3_aa: CAIKEQGGETQYF

j_call: TRBJ2-2
v_call: TRBV7-7
clone_size: -
d_call: -
cdr3_length: 13
cdr3_nt: TGTGCTAGCAGCAGAGGGTTAACCGGGGAGCTGTTTTTT
cdr3_aa: CASSRGLTGELFF

j_call: TRBJ2-7
v_call: TRBV7-2
clone_size: many
d_call: -
cdr3_length: 15
cdr3_nt: TGTGCCAGCAGCGAAGACAGTAGCGGAGGCTACGAGCAGTACTTC
cdr3_aa: CASSEDSSGGYEQYF

j_call: TRBJ2-5
v_call: TRBV6-5
clone_size: -
d_call: TRBD1
cdr3_length: 13
cdr3_nt: TGTGCCACCCGGGACAGACATCAAGAGACCCAGTACTTC
cdr3_aa: CATRDRHQETQYF

j_call: TRBJ2-7
v_call: TRBV28
clone_size: many
d_call: -
cdr3_length: 14
cdr3_nt: TGTGCCAGCAGTTTATGGCCGACGGGATACGAGCAGTACTTC
cdr3_aa: CASSLWPTGYEQYF

j_call: TRBJ1-4
v_call: TRBV27
clone_size: -
d_call: TRBD1
cdr3_length: 17
cdr3_nt: TGTGCCAGCAGTCCTAGACAGGGGGTCGGTCGAAGGGAAAAACTGTTTTTT
cdr3_aa: CASSPRQGVGRREKLFF

j_call: TRBJ1-2
v_call: TRBV5-1
clone_size: many
d_call: -
cdr3_length: 15
cdr3_nt: TGCGCCAGCAGCTTGGAGAATCCGGAGAGGAATGGCTACACCTTC
cdr3_aa: CASSLENPERNGYTF

j_call: TRBJ2-7
v_call: TRBV7-9
clone_size: -
d_call: TRBD2
cdr3_length: 15
cdr3_nt: TGTGCCAGCAGCTTAAGGAGCGGGAGAAGCTACGAGCAGTACTTC
cdr3_aa: CASSLRSGRSYEQYF

j_call: TRBJ2-7
v_call: TRBV7-2
clone_size: -
d_call: -
cdr3_length: 15
cdr3_nt: TGTGCCAGCAGCTTAGGTCCAGGGAGCTCCTACGAGCAGTACTTC
cdr3_aa: CASSLGPGSSYEQYF

j_call: TRBJ2-3
v_call: TRBV20-1
clone_size: many
d_call: -
cdr3_length: 19
cdr3_nt: TGCAGTGCTAGAGATAATTGGTGGGGGTATGATCCTAGCACAGATACGCAGTATTTT
cdr3_aa: CSARDNWWGYDPSTDTQYF

j_call: TRBJ2-2
v_call: TRBV2
clone_size: few
d_call: TRBD2
cdr3_length: 15
cdr3_nt: TGTGCCAGCAAAGCCGGGACTAGGACAGCCGGGGAGCTGTTTTTT
cdr3_aa: CASKAGTRTAGELFF

j_call: TRBJ2-7
v_call: TRBV7-2
clone_size: many
d_call: -
cdr3_length: 13
cdr3_nt: TGTGCCAGCAGCTTACGGCGGCTATACGAGCAGTACTTC
cdr3_aa: CASSLRRLYEQYF

j_call: TRBJ2-5
v_call: TRBV12-3/TRBV12-4
clone_size: once
d_call: -
cdr3_length: 17
cdr3_nt: TGTGCCAGCAGTTTTTTTCCCAGAAATGTTGTACAAGAGACCCAGTACTTC
cdr3_aa: CASSFFPRNVVQETQYF

j_call: TRBJ2-1
v_call: TRBV2
clone_size: few
d_call: TRBD2
cdr3_length: 17
cdr3_nt: TGTGCCAGCATCTCCCGTGTGGGACTACGTTCCTACAATGAGCAGTTCTTC
cdr3_aa: CASISRVGLRSYNEQFF

j_call: TRBJ2-1
v_call: TRBV4-2
clone_size: few
d_call: -
cdr3_length: 16
cdr3_nt: TGTGCCAGCAGCCAACTCCTGGATAGGTCCTACAATGAGCAGTTCTTC
cdr3_aa: CASSQLLDRSYNEQFF